This section outlines one T cell receptor (beta chain) sequence together with its context. One end of the junction varies from germline; a read error may be responsible. This sample was taken from a study of blood T cell repertoires in COVID-19. Study at large: The United States, Italy and Spain were the sources of the acute and convalescent COVID-19 samples. The cDNA or gDNA used as material had been derived from T cells, B-cell-depleted T cells, or PBMCs.

Germline CDR1 reads SGHNT; CDR2 reads YENEEA. This CDR3 has 12 amino acids. Authors' methods: Quantification of nucleated cells was approximated via reference gene primer amplification. Sequencing used immunoSEQ multiplex PCR; TCRdb keeps in-frame clones, though not all of them. V and J calls and clone size are copied from that table; D and trimming were computed from the DNA. Counted here are 150,000 to 200,000 clones, around nine tenths occurring once; the ten biggest clones make up approximately 2.1%. This clonotype was obtained from a man between 50 and 59 years old who had recovered from COVID-19. The genes are TRBV11-3 and TRBJ2-3; D is possibly TRBD2 (5 bases). Material for sequencing was peripheral blood. The chain's CDR3 is CPSGIDTDTQYF. CDR3 bases: TGTCCCAGCGGTATAGACACAGATACGCAGTATTTT.